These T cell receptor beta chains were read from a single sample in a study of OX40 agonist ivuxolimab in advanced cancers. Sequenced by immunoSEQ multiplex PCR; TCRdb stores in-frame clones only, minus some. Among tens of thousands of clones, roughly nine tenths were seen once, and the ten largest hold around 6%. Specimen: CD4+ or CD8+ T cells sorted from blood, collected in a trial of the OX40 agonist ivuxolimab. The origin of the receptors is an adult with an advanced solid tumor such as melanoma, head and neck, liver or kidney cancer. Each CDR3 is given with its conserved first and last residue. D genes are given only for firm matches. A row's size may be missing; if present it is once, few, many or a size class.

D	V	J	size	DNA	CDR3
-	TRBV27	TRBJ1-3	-	TGTGCCAGCAGTTTATCGGCCACCTCTGGAAACACCATATATTTT	CASSLSATSGNTIYF
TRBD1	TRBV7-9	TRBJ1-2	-	TGTGCCAGCAGCTCTACAGGGGGTAGTGATGGCTACACCTTC	CASSSTGGSDGYTF
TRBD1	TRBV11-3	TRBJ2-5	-	TGTGCCAGCAGCCAATCGTACCGGGACAGCCAAGAGACCCAGTACTTC	CASSQSYRDSQETQYF
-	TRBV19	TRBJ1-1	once	TGTGCCAGTAGTAGGGACTTGAACACTGAAGCTTTCTTT	CASSRDLNTEAFF
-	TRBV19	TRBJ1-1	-	TGTGCCAGTAGCTATGGCAGGAACACTGAAGCTTTCTTT	CASSYGRNTEAFF
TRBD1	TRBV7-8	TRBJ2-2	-	TGTGCCAGCAGCACCGACCCTGTGACAGGGGTTGACACCGGGGAGCTGTTTTTT	CASSTDPVTGVDTGELFF
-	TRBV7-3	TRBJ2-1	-	TGTGCCAGCAGCTTAATGGTAGTAGGGGGTAGCTCCTACAATGAGCAGTTCTTC	CASSLMVVGGSSYNEQFF
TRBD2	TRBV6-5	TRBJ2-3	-	TGTGCCAGCAGTTACGATACTAGCGGGATTACAGATACGCAGTATTTT	CASSYDTSGITDTQYF
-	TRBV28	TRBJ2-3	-	TGTGCCAGCAGTTTTTCGAGTGACGGGAATAGCACAGATACGCAGTATTTT	CASSFSSDGNSTDTQYF
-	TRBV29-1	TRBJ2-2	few	TGCAGCGTTGAAGAGAACACCGGGGAGCTGTTTTTT	CSVEENTGELFF
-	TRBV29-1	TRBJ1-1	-	TGCAGCGTTGACAAGACAGAAAGCGTCAGGGGAATTGCTGAAGCTTTCTTT	CSVDKTESVRGIAEAFF
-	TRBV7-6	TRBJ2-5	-	TGTGCCAGCAGCTTAGAGGCAGGGGAAGAGACCCAGTACTTC	CASSLEAGEETQYF
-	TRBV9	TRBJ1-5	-	TGTGCCAGCAGCGTAGGGGGGGCCGGCAATCAGCCCCAGCATTTT	CASSVGGAGNQPQHF
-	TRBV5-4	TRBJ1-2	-	TGTGCCAGCAGCCCAACATTGGAATATGGCTACACCTTC	CASSPTLEYGYTF
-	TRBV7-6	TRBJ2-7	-	TGTGCCAGCAGCTTAGGGGTGGGGGTCTCCTACGAGCAGTACTTC	CASSLGVGVSYEQYF
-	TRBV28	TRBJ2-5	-	TGTGCCAGCAGTCTACAGGGGAGGCCCCAAGAGACCCAGTACTTC	CASSLQGRPQETQYF
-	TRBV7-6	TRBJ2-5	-	TGTGCCAGCAGCTTAGCCTCCGGGGCAATCCAAGAGACCCAGTACTTC	CASSLASGAIQETQYF
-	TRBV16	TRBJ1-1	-	TGTGCCAGCAGCCTTTTCCTTGGCACTGAAGCTTTCTTT	CASSLFLGTEAFF
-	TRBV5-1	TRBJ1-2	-	TGCGCCAGCAGCTTGGTTAGGGACGGGCGTTTTTATGGCTACACCTTC	CASSLVRDGRFYGYTF
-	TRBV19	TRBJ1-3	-	TGTGCCAGTCTTCCAAGGGCCTCTGGAAACACCATATATTTT	CASLPRASGNTIYF
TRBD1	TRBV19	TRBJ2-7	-	TGTGCCAGTAGTCCTACAGGGGGCTTTTCCTACGAGCAGTACTTC	CASSPTGGFSYEQYF
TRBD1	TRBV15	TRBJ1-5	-	TGTGCCACCAGCAGAGCATTGGACAGGGGGGCTTTATGGCCCCAGCATTTT	CATSRALDRGALWPQHF
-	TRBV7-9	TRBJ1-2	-	TGTGCCAGCTTTCCCAGCGCCCACACAGGGAACCCTCCCAATGGCTACACCTTC	CASFPSAHTGNPPNGYTF
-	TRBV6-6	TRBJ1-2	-	TGTGCCAGCAGTCTAACACTAGGCCAGCACCATGGCTACACCTTC	CASSLTLGQHHGYTF
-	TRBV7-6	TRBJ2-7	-	TGTGCCAGCAGCTTAGGGGATCCGGGGGAGCAGTACTTC	CASSLGDPGEQYF
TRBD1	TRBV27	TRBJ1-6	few	TGTGCCAGCAGTGACAGGGAATATTCACCCCTCCACTTT	CASSDREYSPLHF
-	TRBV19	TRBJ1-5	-	TGTGCCAGTAGTATATCGTCGGGGGTTAGCAATCAGCCCCAGCATTTT	CASSISSGVSNQPQHF
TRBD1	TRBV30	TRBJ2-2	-	TGTGCCCGGATACAGGGGCCCGGGGAGCTGTTTTTT	CARIQGPGELFF
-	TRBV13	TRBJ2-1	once	TGTGCCAGCAGCTCCGCGGTTGGGCAGTTCTTC	CASSSAVGQFF
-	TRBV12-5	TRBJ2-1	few	TGTGCTAGTGCTCTGCGGCGAACAGATGGCGGGAATGAGCAGTTCTTC	CASALRRTDGGNEQFF
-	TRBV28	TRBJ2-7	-	TGTGCCAGCAGCGACGGTTTAGGAGCCTACGAGCAGTACTTC	CASSDGLGAYEQYF
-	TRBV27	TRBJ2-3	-	TGTGCCAGCAGTCCCGCGAGCCGCACAGATACGCAGTATTTT	CASSPASRTDTQYF
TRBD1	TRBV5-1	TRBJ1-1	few	TGCGCCAGCAGCTTCGGGACAGGGGGATTTGAAGCTTTCTTT	CASSFGTGGFEAFF
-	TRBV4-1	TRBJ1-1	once	TGCGCCAGCAGCCAAGGTCCAGGGATGAACACTGAAGCTTTCTTT	CASSQGPGMNTEAFF
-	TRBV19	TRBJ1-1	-	TGTGCCAGTGGGCAGGGCCCCACTGAAGCTTTCTTT	CASGQGPTEAFF
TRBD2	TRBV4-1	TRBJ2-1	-	TGCGCCAGCAGCCAAGTAGCGGGGGGGCGCTATGAAAGCTCCTACAATGAGCAGTTCTTC	CASSQVAGGRYESSYNEQFF
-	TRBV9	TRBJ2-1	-	TGTGCCAGCGGGACTGATTATTACAATGAGCAGTTCTTC	CASGTDYYNEQFF
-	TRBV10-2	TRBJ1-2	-	TGCGCCAGCAGTGGACCAGGCGAGGGTTACACCTTC	CASSGPGEGYTF
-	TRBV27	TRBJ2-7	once	TGTGCCAGCAGTTTTGGAACCGGCTACGAGCAGTACTTC	CASSFGTGYEQYF
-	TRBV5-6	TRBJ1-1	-	TGTGCCAGCAGCTTGGGCCCCACTGAAGCTTTCTTT	CASSLGPTEAFF
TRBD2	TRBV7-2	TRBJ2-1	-	TGTGCCAGCAGCCATGATAGCGGGATAGGCAATGAGCAGTTCTTC	CASSHDSGIGNEQFF
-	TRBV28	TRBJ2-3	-	TGTGCCAGCAGTGACCCCGGGTTCTCCCTTGCAGATACGCAGTATTTT	CASSDPGFSLADTQYF
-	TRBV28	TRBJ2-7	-	TGTGCCAGCAGCCGAGACAGTGCCTACGAGCAGTACTTC	CASSRDSAYEQYF
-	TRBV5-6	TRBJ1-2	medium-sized	TGTGCCAGCAGCTTGGACAGGGAGGGCTATGGCTACACCTTC	CASSLDREGYGYTF
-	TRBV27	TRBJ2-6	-	TGTGCCAGCAGTACCTGGGGGGGCGGGGCCAACGTCCTGACTTTC	CASSTWGGGANVLTF
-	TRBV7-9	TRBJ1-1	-	TGTGCCAGCAGCTACGGCTTTGAAGCTTTCTTT	CASSYGFEAFF
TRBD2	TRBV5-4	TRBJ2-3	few	TGTGCCAGCAGCGCTTCCTATAGCGGGGGTGCAGATACGCAGTATTTT	CASSASYSGGADTQYF
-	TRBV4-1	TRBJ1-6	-	TGCGCCAGCAGCCAGCAGGGGTTTAATTCACCCCTCCACTTT	CASSQQGFNSPLHF
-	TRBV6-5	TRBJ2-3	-	TGTGCCAGCAGTTACTCGGGCACAGATACGCAGTATTTT	CASSYSGTDTQYF
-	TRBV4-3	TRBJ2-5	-	TGCGCCAGCAGCCAAAATACAGGGTCCTGGGAGACCCAGTACTTC	CASSQNTGSWETQYF
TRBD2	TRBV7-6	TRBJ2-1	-	TGTGCCAGCAGCTTACTGGCTAGCGGGAGGGCCATAGAGCAGTTCTTC	CASSLLASGRAIEQFF
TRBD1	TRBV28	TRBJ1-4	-	TGTGCCAGCAGTCCAGCGGACAGGGGTAGGGATGAAAAACTGTTTTTT	CASSPADRGRDEKLFF
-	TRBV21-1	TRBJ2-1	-	TGTGCCAGCAGCAAAGAGGGGACTAGCGGGAGGGCCGGTGAGCAGTTCTTC	CASSKEGTSGRAGEQFF
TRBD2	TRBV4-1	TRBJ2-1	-	TGCGCCAGCAGCTTACCGACTAGCGGGTCCTACAATGAGCAGTTCTTC	CASSLPTSGSYNEQFF
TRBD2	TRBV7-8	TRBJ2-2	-	TGTGCCAGCTTGGGACTAGCGGGAAGGAACACCGGGGAGCTGTTTTTT	CASLGLAGRNTGELFF
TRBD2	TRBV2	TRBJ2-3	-	TGTGCCTGCGCCCGACTAGCGGGAGCAGGGGATACGCAGTATTTT	CACARLAGAGDTQYF
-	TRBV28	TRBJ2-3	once	TGTGCCAGCAGTTTCGACGGTAGCACAGATACGCAGTATTTT	CASSFDGSTDTQYF
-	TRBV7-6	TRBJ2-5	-	TGTGCCAGCAGCTTAGGGGCAGGGCCGAGGGCCCAGTACTTC	CASSLGAGPRAQYF
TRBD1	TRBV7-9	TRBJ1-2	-	TGTGCCAGCAGCAAGACAGGGTATATCGCATTTACTAACTATGGCTACACCTTC	CASSKTGYIAFTNYGYTF